The T cell receptor (beta chain) described here comes from a study of Graves' ophthalmopathy and Graves' hyperthyroidism. Study-wide points: Blood repertoires reportedly contained most expanded thyroid clonotypes above 0.001 frequency. Predictions made by the model for ophthalmopathy progression reached 70.59% sensitivity and almost 75% specificity.

Orbital computed tomography, thyroid ultrasound, TRAb, serum thyroxine and clinical symptoms formed the basis of diagnosis. TCR beta CDR3 amplification used RNA transcripts. HTBI primers served in a first-round RT-PCR, which a second-round multiplex PCR followed. TCRdb re-derived calls from the multiplex PCR reads in MiXCR, one entry per CDR3 protein. The table includes almost 750,000 distinct CDR3 sequences, roughly 40% detected once. Worth noting for this clonotype: Its antigen is as yet unknown.

The specimen sequenced was peripheral blood. This TCR derives from an adult man with Graves' ophthalmopathy.

The CDR3 DNA reads as TGTGCCAGCAGCCTCGCGGGACGCTTAGGGACTGAAGCTTTCTTT. It encodes CASSLAGRLGTEAFF. The gene calls are TRBV19 and TRBJ1-1, with TRBD1 as a possible D gene (5 bases). Trimming took off 9 bases at V and 5 bases at J, with 22 bases between the two ends. CDR1 and CDR2 from the germline V gene are LNHDA and SQIVND (reference sequence). The CDR3 length is 15 residues. The whole variable domain, remainder taken from reference TRBV19 and TRBJ1-1, is DGGITQSPKYLFRKEGQNVTLSCEQNLNHDAMYWYRQDPGQGLRLIYYSQIVNDFQKGDIAEGYSVSREKKESFPLTVTSAQKNPTAFYLCASSLAGRLGTEAFFGQGTRLTVV.